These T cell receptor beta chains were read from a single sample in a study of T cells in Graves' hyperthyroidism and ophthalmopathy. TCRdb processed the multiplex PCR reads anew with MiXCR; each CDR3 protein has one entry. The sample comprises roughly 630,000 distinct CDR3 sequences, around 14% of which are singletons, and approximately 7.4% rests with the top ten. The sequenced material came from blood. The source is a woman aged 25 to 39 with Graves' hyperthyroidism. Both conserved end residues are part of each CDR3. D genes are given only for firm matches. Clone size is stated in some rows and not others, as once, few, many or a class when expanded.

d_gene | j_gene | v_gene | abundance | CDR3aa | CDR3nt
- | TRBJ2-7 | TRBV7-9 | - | CASSSGTRSSYEQYF | TGTGCCAGCAGCTCTGGGACTCGCAGCTCCTACGAGCAGTACTTC
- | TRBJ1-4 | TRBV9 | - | CASSPRPDMSEKLFF | TGTGCCAGCAGCCCCCGGCCAGACATGTCTGAAAAACTGTTTTTT
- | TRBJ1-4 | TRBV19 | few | CASKQVLAANEKLFF | TGTGCCAGTAAGCAGGTTCTAGCCGCAAATGAAAAACTGTTTTTT
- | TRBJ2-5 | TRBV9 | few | CASSVDGLEGETQYF | TGTGCCAGCAGCGTAGACGGTTTGGAGGGAGAGACCCAGTACTTC
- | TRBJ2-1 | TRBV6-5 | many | CASSYAAGRYNEQFF | TGTGCCAGCAGTTATGCGGCGGGGCGATACAATGAGCAGTTCTTC
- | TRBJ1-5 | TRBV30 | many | CAWSVRVRDQPQHF | TGTGCCTGGAGTGTCAGGGTACGGGATCAGCCCCAGCATTTT
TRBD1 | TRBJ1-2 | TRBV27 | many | CASSRDRAYGYTF | TGTGCCAGCAGCCGGGACAGGGCTTATGGCTACACCTTC
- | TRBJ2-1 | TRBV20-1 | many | CSARVRDGYYNEQFF | TGCAGTGCTAGAGTACGGGACGGATACTACAATGAGCAGTTCTTC
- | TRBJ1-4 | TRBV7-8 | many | CASSLMFGAGEKLFF | TGTGCCAGCAGCTTAATGTTTGGGGCAGGCGAAAAACTGTTTTTT
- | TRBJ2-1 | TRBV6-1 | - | CASSNTGFEQFF | TGTGCCAGCAGCAACACAGGGTTTGAGCAGTTCTTC
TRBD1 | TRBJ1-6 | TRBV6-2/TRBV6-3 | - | CASGPDRVNSPLHF | TGTGCCAGCGGACCGGACAGGGTGAATTCACCCCTCCACTTT
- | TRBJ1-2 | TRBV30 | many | CAWSVPGLSYGYTF | TGTGCCTGGAGTGTACCTGGATTAAGCTATGGCTACACCTTC
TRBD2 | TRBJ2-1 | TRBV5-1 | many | CASSFRLSGEGQFF | TGCGCCAGCAGCTTCCGATTGTCCGGGGAGGGGCAGTTCTTC
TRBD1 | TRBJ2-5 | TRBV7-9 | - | CASSYIGTGGYGETQYF | TGTGCCAGCAGCTATATCGGGACAGGGGGCTACGGAGAGACCCAGTACTTC
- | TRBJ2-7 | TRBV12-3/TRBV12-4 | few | CASSFRGQQYF | TGTGCCAGCAGTTTTCGGGGACAGCAGTACTTC
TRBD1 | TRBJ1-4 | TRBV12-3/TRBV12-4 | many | CASRTGQGVGEKLFF | TGTGCCAGCAGAACAGGACAGGGGGTCGGGGAAAAACTGTTTTTT
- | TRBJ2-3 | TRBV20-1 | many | CSALNRRKGIDTQYF | TGCAGTGCCTTAAACCGACGGAAGGGGATAGATACGCAGTATTTT
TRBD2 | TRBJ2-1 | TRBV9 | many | CASSERDAYNEQFF | TGTGCCAGCAGCGAGCGGGACGCATACAATGAGCAGTTCTTC
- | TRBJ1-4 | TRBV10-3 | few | CAISVDKSNEKLFF | TGTGCCATCAGCGTGGACAAGAGTAATGAAAAACTGTTTTTT
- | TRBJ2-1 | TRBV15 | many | CATSREGTEYNEQFF | TGTGCCACCAGCAGAGAAGGAACGGAGTACAATGAGCAGTTCTTC
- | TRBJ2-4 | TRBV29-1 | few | CSVEDLEGFAKNIQYF | TGCAGCGTTGAAGATTTAGAGGGTTTTGCCAAAAACATTCAGTACTTC
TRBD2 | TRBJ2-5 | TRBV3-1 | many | CASSQESGRAAETQYF | TGTGCCAGCAGCCAAGAAAGCGGGAGGGCCGCAGAGACCCAGTACTTC
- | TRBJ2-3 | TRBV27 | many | CASSRGVDTQYF | TGTGCCAGCAGTCGAGGGGTAGATACGCAGTATTTT
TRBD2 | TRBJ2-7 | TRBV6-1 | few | CASSNHGLAGGGYEQYF | TGTGCCAGCAGTAACCATGGACTAGCGGGAGGGGGGTACGAGCAGTACTTC
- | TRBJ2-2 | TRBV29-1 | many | CSVLRWESGELFF | TGCAGCGTCCTAAGGTGGGAGTCCGGGGAGCTGTTTTTT
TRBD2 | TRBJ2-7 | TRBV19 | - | CASSTLAGVPYEQYF | TGTGCCAGTAGTACACTAGCGGGAGTGCCCTACGAGCAGTACTTC
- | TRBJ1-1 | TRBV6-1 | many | CASSYRCPAETYTTTGNTEAFF | TGTGCCAGCAGTTATAGGTGCCCCGCTGAAACGTACACCACCACAGGGAACACTGAAGCTTTCTTT
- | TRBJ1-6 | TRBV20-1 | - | CSARDQGGNSPLHF | TGCAGTGCTAGAGATCAAGGGGGAAATTCACCCCTCCACTTT
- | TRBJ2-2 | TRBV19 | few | CASNVGVSTGELFF | TGTGCCAGTAACGTTGGAGTTAGCACCGGGGAGCTGTTTTTT
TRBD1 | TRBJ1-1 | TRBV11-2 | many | CASSLRETGKNTEAFF | TGTGCCAGCAGCCTGCGAGAGACAGGGAAAAACACTGAAGCTTTCTTT
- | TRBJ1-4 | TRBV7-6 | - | CASSSAPGEGEKLFF | TGTGCCAGCAGCTCTGCGCCAGGGGAAGGGGAAAAACTGTTTTTT
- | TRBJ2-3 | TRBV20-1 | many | CSVRERADTQYF | TGCAGTGTTCGGGAGAGGGCAGATACGCAGTATTTT
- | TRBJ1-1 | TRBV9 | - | CASSVSSQPNTEAFF | TGTGCCAGCAGCGTCAGCTCCCAACCTAACACTGAAGCTTTCTTT
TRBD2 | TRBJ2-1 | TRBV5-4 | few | CASSSPSGSTISYNEQFF | TGTGCCAGCAGCTCGCCTAGCGGGTCTACTATCTCCTACAATGAGCAGTTCTTC
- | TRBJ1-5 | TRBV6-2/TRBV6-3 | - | CAGGTTTGWNQPQHF | TGTGCCGGCGGGACGACTACAGGGTGGAATCAGCCCCAGCATTTT
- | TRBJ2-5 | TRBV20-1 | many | CSPQAGQETQYF | TGCAGTCCTCAGGCAGGCCAAGAGACCCAGTACTTC
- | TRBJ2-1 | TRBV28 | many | CASSLSRVMKMNDNEQFF | TGTGCCAGCAGTTTATCCAGGGTCATGAAGATGAACGACAATGAGCAGTTCTTC
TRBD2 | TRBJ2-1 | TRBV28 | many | CASRMRIAGLSYNEQFF | TGTGCCAGCAGAATGAGGATAGCGGGACTCTCCTACAATGAGCAGTTCTTC
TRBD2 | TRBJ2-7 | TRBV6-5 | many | CASSYSGSWYEQYF | TGTGCCAGCAGTTACAGCGGGAGCTGGTACGAGCAGTACTTC
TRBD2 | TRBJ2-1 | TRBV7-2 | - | CASSPQREKTFF | TGTGCCAGCAGCCCTCAGCGGGAGAAGACGTTCTTC
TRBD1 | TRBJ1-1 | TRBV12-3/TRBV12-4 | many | CASSLGTGGLAEAFF | TGTGCCAGCAGTTTGGGGACAGGGGGATTGGCTGAAGCTTTCTTT
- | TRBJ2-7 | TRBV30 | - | CAWSGGGNSYEQYF | TGTGCCTGGAGTGGGGGTGGTAACTCCTACGAGCAGTACTTC
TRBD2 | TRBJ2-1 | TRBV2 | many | CASSDPGTSFYNEQFF | TGTGCCAGCAGTGATCCCGGGACTAGCTTCTACAATGAGCAGTTCTTC
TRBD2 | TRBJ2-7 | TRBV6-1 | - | CASSKTGTSGHEQYF | TGTGCCAGCAGTAAAACCGGGACTAGCGGCCACGAGCAGTACTTC
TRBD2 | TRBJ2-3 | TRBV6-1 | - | CASSLLAALGDTQYF | TGTGCCAGCAGCCTACTAGCGGCCCTCGGAGATACGCAGTATTTT
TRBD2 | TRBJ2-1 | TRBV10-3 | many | CAIRGSGRANNEQFF | TGTGCCATCAGAGGTAGCGGGAGGGCAAACAATGAGCAGTTCTTC
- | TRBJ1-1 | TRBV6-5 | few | CASSYTPGVGWNTEAFF | TGTGCCAGCAGTTACACCCCAGGGGTCGGTTGGAACACTGAAGCTTTCTTT
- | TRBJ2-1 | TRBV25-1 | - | CASSEIWNEQFF | TGTGCCAGCAGTGAAATATGGAATGAGCAGTTCTTC
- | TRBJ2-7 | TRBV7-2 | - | CASSLARGGTYEQYF | TGTGCCAGCAGCTTAGCCAGGGGGGGGACCTACGAGCAGTACTTC
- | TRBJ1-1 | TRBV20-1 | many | CSVPGHLNTEAFF | TGCAGTGTACCGGGACACCTAAACACTGAAGCTTTCTTT
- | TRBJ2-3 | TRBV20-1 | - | CSASIAAGGSGTQYF | TGCAGTGCTAGTATCGCAGCAGGCGGTTCGGGTACGCAGTATTTT
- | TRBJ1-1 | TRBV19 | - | CASRSTGGGTEAFF | TGTGCCAGTAGATCGACGGGGGGAGGAACTGAAGCTTTCTTT
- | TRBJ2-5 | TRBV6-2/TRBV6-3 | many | CASSRQNPQETQYF | TGTGCCAGCAGTAGACAGAATCCCCAAGAGACCCAGTACTTC
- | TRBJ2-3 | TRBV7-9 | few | CASSIRVGSPRATDTQYF | TGTGCCAGCAGCATTCGAGTAGGGTCCCCACGGGCGACAGATACGCAGTATTTT
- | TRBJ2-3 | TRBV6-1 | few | CASRFPRTDTQYF | TGTGCCAGCAGGTTTCCGCGCACAGATACGCAGTATTTT
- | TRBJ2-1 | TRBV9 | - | CASSVVEGARNEQFF | TGTGCCAGCAGCGTAGTGGAGGGAGCACGGAATGAGCAGTTCTTC
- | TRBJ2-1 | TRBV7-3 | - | CASSSALHNEQFF | TGTGCCAGCAGCTCCGCACTACACAATGAGCAGTTCTTC
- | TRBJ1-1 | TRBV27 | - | CASSLSTGTEYTEAFF | TGTGCCAGCAGTTTATCCACGGGAACGGAGTACACTGAAGCTTTCTTT
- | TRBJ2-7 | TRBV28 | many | CASTAQVVGEQYF | TGTGCCAGCACGGCCCAGGTTGTAGGCGAGCAGTACTTC
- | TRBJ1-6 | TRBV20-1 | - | CSASAGMYSPLHF | TGCAGTGCTAGTGCAGGGATGTATTCACCCCTCCACTTT